This T cell receptor beta chain was retrieved from a study of OX40 agonist ivuxolimab in advanced cancers. Study information: Hepatocellular carcinoma, melanoma, renal cell or head and neck cancer occurred in dose-escalation patients. General study results and limits: Expanded clones were, on average, more numerous among CD8+ T cells than CD4+. The expanded peripheral T cells' antigen specificity was not determined.

Remarks on this clone: Its target is not known.

Assay: immunoSEQ multiplex PCR; the TCRdb copy retains only in-frame clones and omits some. The sample contains roughly 60,000 clones, 70% to 90% of which appear only once. Looked up from germline, CDR1 is MNHEY and CDR2 is SMNVEV (reference sequence). V was pared by 4 bases and J by 3 bases, with 0 bases of the junction left unmatched. The CDR3 length is 13 residues. Sequencing used CD4+ or CD8+ T cells sorted from blood, obtained in a trial of the OX40 agonist ivuxolimab. This chain uses TRBV27 with TRBJ2-7, with TRBD1 identical over 10 bases. The TCR comes from an adult with an advanced solid tumor such as melanoma, head and neck, liver or kidney cancer. CDR3 coding DNA: TGTGCCAGCAGTTGGGACAGGGGCTACGAGCAGTACTTC. It codes for CASSWDRGYEQYF.